In this sample, the clone carrying this TCR beta chain turned up many times. TCRbeta libraries were built with three rounds of nested PCR, modified from ARM-PCR. One entry per CDR3 protein results from TCRdb running MiXCR on the multiplex PCR reads. The sample lists about 200,000 distinct CDR3 sequences, 70% to 75% occurring once. V was shortened by 4 bases and J by 2 bases, with 12 bases between the two germline ends. Germline values: CDR1 SQVTM, CDR2 ANQGSEA. The CDR3 is 14 residues long. The data are from a study of tumor and adjacent non-tumor tissue in lung cancer. RNA was extracted from bulk tissue without any cell sorting.

The chain recombines TRBV29-1 with TRBJ1-3, with D possibly matching TRBD1 (5 bases). Sequenced input: lung tumor tissue. This TCR came from a man aged 60 to 69 with non-small cell lung cancer. The DNA for the CDR3 is TGCAGCGTTGTGGGGGGAGTAGCTGGAAACACCATATATTTT. Its protein product is CSVVGGVAGNTIYF.